This T cell receptor (beta chain) was captured by sequencing in a study of blood T cell repertoires in COVID-19. Measured with immunoSEQ multiplex PCR; TCRdb has only the in-frame clones, and not every one. The table lists 150,000 or so clones, 90% of them singletons, with 15% to 20% in the top ten. Germline assignment: CDR1 ENHRY and CDR2 SYGVKD. The CDR3 runs 17 residues. Germline trimming cut 2 bases from V and 9 bases from J; bases unmatched to any gene: 11. The V and J genes are TRBV10-3 and TRBJ2-3, with 13 bases that match TRBD2. The specimen sequenced was peripheral blood. This clonotype was obtained from a man between 60 and 75 years old with active or convalescent COVID-19. CDR3 in DNA: TGTGCCATCAGTGAGCGCGCCGGGACTAGCGGGGCCGGAACGCAGTATTTT. The encoded protein is CAISERAGTSGAGTQYF.